This TCR beta chain was profiled in a study of T cells in Graves' hyperthyroidism and ophthalmopathy. Ophthalmopathy cases met thresholds of Clinical Activity Score at least 3, NOSPECS grade at least 4 and duration under 3 months. Orbital computed tomography and thyroid ultrasound, together with serum TRAb and thyroxine and clinical symptoms, were used for diagnoses. Regions amplified from RNA transcripts were the TCR beta CDR3 regions. Using the HTBI primer set, a first-round RT-PCR was run on the TCR CDR3. TCRdb re-called the multiplex PCR reads through MiXCR, storing one row per CDR3 protein. The sample consists of 410,000 or so distinct CDR3 sequences, roughly 14% of them appearing once. Whole-study results and caveats: The model made its ophthalmopathy prediction, and onset followed a median around six months later. Most thyroid clonotypes that were expanded above 0.001 also turned up in blood.

This clonotype was counted at least ten times. Its cognate antigen is unknown. Material: blood. This sequence was found in a man aged 18 to 35 with Graves' ophthalmopathy.

This chain's CDR3 is CSVERGTSWDEQFF. The DNA for the CDR3 is TGCAGCGTTGAACGAGGGACTAGCTGGGATGAGCAGTTCTTC. The V gene is TRBV29-1, the J gene TRBJ2-1; 9 bases line up with TRBD2. CDR3 size: 14 residues. Germline CDR1 is SQVTM and CDR2 is ANQGSEA. V shed 2 bases and J 8 bases; nucleotides not matched to a gene: 7.